Below are 24 T cell receptor beta chains sequenced from a single sample in a study of T cells after somatic rescue of genetic block. Clones were sequenced by immunoSEQ multiplex PCR, and TCRdb holds only the in-frame ones, with some missing. The data contain approximately 7,600 clones, around 80% of them seen just once; the ten biggest clones take up 25% to 30%. The sequenced sample consisted of peripheral blood mononuclear cells (PBMCs). The receptors shown here come from a boy younger than 18.

The chain joins TRBV25-1 to TRBJ2-7; either TRBD1 or TRBD2 may fit D (5 bases each). V was pared by 4 bases and J by 1 base, with 14 bases between. Germline assignment: CDR1 MGHDK and CDR2 SYGVNS. This CDR3 has 15 amino acids. CDR3: CASSALGTASYEQYF. In DNA form, the CDR3 reads TGTGCCAGCAGTGCCCTCGGGACGGCTTCCTACGAGCAGTACTTC.

V usage is TRBV6-5 and J usage is TRBJ2-1, with a tentative D call TRBD1 (5 bases). Per the germline V gene, CDR1 is MNHEY and CDR2 is SVGAGI. V shed 6 bases and J shed 2 bases, with 11 bases lying between them. The CDR3 consists of 14 residues. The CDR3 nucleotides are TGTGCCAGCAGAGCCAGGGCGACCTACAATGAGCAGTTCTTC. Its translation: CASRARATYNEQFF.

V usage is TRBV11-3 and J usage is TRBJ2-7; the D gene is possibly TRBD1 (6 bases). Germline V gene lookup returns CDR1 SGHNT and CDR2 YENEEA. Trimming pared 5 bases from V and 5 bases from J, leaving 13 bases between. CDR3 length: 13 amino acids. CDR3: CASSPGQRDEQYF. The CDR3 bases are TGTGCCAGCAGCCCTGGACAGAGAGACGAGCAGTACTTC.

This clone has more than one count but fewer than ten. V gene TRBV7-2 combines with J gene TRBJ1-5; TRBD1 matches 8 bases. The CDR3 runs to 14 residues. Germline-derived CDR1 and CDR2 are SGHTA and FQGNSA. V lost 5 bases and J lost 5; bases outside the gene matches: 5. Here the CDR3 reads CASSPRQGYQPQHF. The CDR3 nucleotides read TGTGCCAGCAGCCCTAGACAGGGGTATCAGCCCCAGCATTTT.

The chain links TRBV7-9 to TRBJ1-4; D is unclear. The length of the CDR3 is 11 residues. The V and J ends lost 5 bases and 7 bases respectively, with 5 bases between them. Looked up from germline, CDR1 is SEHNR and CDR2 is FQNEAQ (reference sequence). CDR3 loop: CASSLLEKLFF. For the CDR3, the DNA is TGTGCCAGCAGCCTCCTTGAAAAACTGTTTTTT.

This clone was seen just once. The J gene is TRBJ2-1, the V gene TRBV27; TRBD2 matches 9 bases. The ends lost 5 bases at V and 9 bases at J; junction bases unmatched: 17. The CDR3 extends over 17 amino acids. CDR1 is MNHEY and CDR2 is SMNVEV in the germline V gene (reference sequence). As DNA, the CDR3 is TGTGCCAGCAGTCCCACCCCCTTTAGCGGGAGTCTTCGTGAGCAGTTCTTC. Translating gives CASSPTPFSGSLREQFF.

This sequence joins TRBV2 and TRBJ2-5; TRBD1 matches at 9 bases. TRBJ2-7 explains the end of the DNA better; the J call may be wrong. This CDR3 region has 13 residues. Germline CDR1 and CDR2: SNHLY and FYNNEI. CDR3 sequence (DNA): TGTGCCAGCAGCAGGACAGGGGTAAGCGAGCAGTACTTC. As protein: CASSRTGVSEQYF.

The V and J genes are TRBV19 and TRBJ2-7, with D possibly TRBD2 on 6 matching bases. The V gene lost 5 bases and the J gene lost 4 bases, with 12 bases spanning the gap. Germline assignment: CDR1 LNHDA and CDR2 SQIVND (reference sequence). This CDR3 has 13 residues. In nucleotides, the CDR3 is TGTGCCAGTAGTCCAGGAGGGCCGTACGAGCAGTACTTC. It translates to CASSPGGPYEQYF.

This clone has a single count. V and J are TRBV10-2 and TRBJ1-6, with unresolved D. The CDR3 has 15 amino acids. Germline V gene data show CDR1 as WSHSY and CDR2 as SAAADI. The V and J ends lost 3 bases and 0 bases respectively, with 6 bases between them. DNA of the CDR3: TGCGCCAGCAGTGATTTGATCTCCTATAATTCACCCCTCCACTTT. This gives the protein CASSDLISYNSPLHF.

The chain employs TRBV29-1 and TRBJ2-1; 7 bases fit TRBD1. The ends lost 1 base at V and 5 bases at J; junction bases unmatched: 11. The CDR3 sequence is 16 residues long. Germline CDR1 is SQVTM and CDR2 is ANQGSEA. The CDR3 loop is CSVEVDWDSQNNEQFF. The CDR3 nucleotides read TGCAGCGTTGAAGTGGATTGGGACAGCCAAAACAATGAGCAGTTCTTC.

This rearrangement joins TRBV28 to TRBJ2-7, with TRBD2 as a possible D gene (7 bases). Trimming removed 4 bases at V and 3 bases at J, with 16 bases between. The CDR3 runs to 15 residues. Germline CDR1 is MDHEN and CDR2 is SYDVKM. The CDR3: CASSSGEGEFYEQYF. The DNA of the CDR3 is TGTGCCAGCAGTTCCGGGGAGGGGGAGTTCTACGAGCAGTACTTC.

The rearrangement links TRBV6-4 to TRBJ2-5; maybe TRBD1 (6 bases). The germline V and J ends were trimmed by 8 bases and 5 bases, with 15 bases remaining between them. The CDR3 has 13 amino acids. Germline V gene data show CDR1 as MRHNA and CDR2 as SNTAGT. The DNA for the CDR3 is TGTGCCAGCCGGGACACCGTGTGGGAGACCCAGTACTTC. Its translation is CASRDTVWETQYF.

The chain employs TRBV4-3 and TRBJ1-2; D might be TRBD1 (6 bases). Germline CDR1 LGHNA, CDR2 YSLEER. Trimming stripped 1 base from V and 4 bases from J, with 13 bases between. The CDR3 sequence is 15 residues long. The CDR3 loop is CASSQALGGLYGYTF. The CDR3 DNA reads TGCGCCAGCAGCCAAGCGTTGGGGGGCCTCTATGGCTACACCTTC.

The V gene is TRBV21-1, the J gene TRBJ1-1. TRBV21-1 is tagged as a pseudogene. The CDR3 covers 16 residues. The CDR3 loop reads CASRNNVATIRTEAFF. As DNA, the CDR3 is TGTGCCAGCAGGAACAATGTAGCTACAATTCGCACTGAAGCTTTCTTT.

The V gene is TRBV11-3, the J gene TRBJ2-3; 8 nucleotides match TRBD2. After removal of 3 bases from V and 4 bases from J, the junction contained 15 bases not matched to a gene. The CDR3 extends over 18 amino acids. The germline V gene encodes CDR1 SGHNT and CDR2 YENEEA. The CDR3 sequence is CASSFMSGSLWEPDTQYF. The CDR3 coding sequence is TGTGCCAGCAGCTTCATGAGCGGGAGTTTATGGGAACCAGATACGCAGTATTTT.

V and J are TRBV4-2 and TRBJ2-1, with 9 bases that match TRBD1. CDR1 is LGHNA and CDR2 is YNFKEQ in the germline V gene. V was pared by 0 bases and J by 7 bases, with 7 bases of the junction left unmatched. The CDR3 contains 16 residues. CDR3 loop: CASSQDGRTGENEQFF. CDR3 nucleotide sequence: TGTGCCAGCAGCCAAGATGGGAGGACAGGGGAAAATGAGCAGTTCTTC.

The chain employs TRBV5-4 and TRBJ2-7, with D perhaps TRBD1 or TRBD2 (5 bases each). From germline, CDR1 is SGHNT and CDR2 YYREEE (reference sequence). The V end was cut by 3 bases, the J end by 0 bases, with 10 bases between. The CDR3 extends over 14 amino acids. The CDR3 region has the DNA TGTGCCAGCAGCTGGGACCGAGTCTCCTACGAGCAGTACTTC. It is translated as CASSWDRVSYEQYF.

The chain recombines TRBV7-8 with TRBJ2-3, with 8 bases aligning to TRBD2. CDR1 SGHVS and CDR2 FQNEAQ come from the germline V gene. This CDR3 has 14 residues. V was pared by 5 bases and J by 4 bases, with 5 bases of the junction left unmatched. The CDR3 loop is CASSHGGVSDTQYF. The CDR3 bases are TGTGCCAGCAGCCACGGGGGGGTCTCAGATACGCAGTATTTT.

The CDR3 bases are TGTGCCAGCAGCCAAAGGCGAGGGGGCTATGGCTACACCTTC. It is translated as CASSQRRGGYGYTF. The chain carries TRBV14 and TRBJ1-2; D is possibly TRBD1 (6 bases). Per germline, CDR1 SGHDN and CDR2 FVKESK. V was pared by 2 bases and J by 4 bases, with 11 bases between. The CDR3 covers 14 residues.

The V call is TRBV9, the J call TRBJ2-1; 14 nucleotides line up with TRBD2. The CDR3 runs 17 residues. Germline V gives CDR1 SGDLS, CDR2 YYNGEE. With V trimmed by 0 bases and J by 9 bases, 8 bases remained unmatched. CDR3 region: CASSVAQQGLAGVEQFF. The DNA for the CDR3 is TGTGCCAGCAGCGTAGCCCAGCAGGGACTAGCGGGAGTTGAGCAGTTCTTC.

This sequence joins TRBV10-3 and TRBJ2-3, with D unresolved. CDR1 ENHRY and CDR2 SYGVKD come from the germline V gene. CDR3 size: 11 residues. The V end was cut by 10 bases, the J end by 5 bases, with 10 bases between. This chain's CDR3 is CATALGDTQYF. The CDR3 DNA follows: TGTGCCACCGCCTTGGGAGATACGCAGTATTTT.

This sequence joins TRBV1 and TRBJ2-2; the D call of TRBD2 is as the table states it, not checked on the DNA. TRBV1 is a listed pseudogene. The CDR3 has 17 amino acids. The chain's CDR3 is CTSSHRLAGGGTGELFF. In DNA form, the CDR3 reads TGCACCAGCAGCCACAGGTTAGCGGGAGGGGGGACCGGGGAGCTGTTTTTT.

This clone was counted a single time. The chain links TRBV19 to TRBJ2-5, with D uncertain. CDR1 is LNHDA and CDR2 is SQIVND in the germline V gene (reference sequence). V lost 2 bases to trimming and J lost 6 bases, with 22 bases between them. The CDR3 length is 17 residues. CDR3 DNA: TGTGCCAGTAGTATATCCCTATTGATGACCTCAGTACAGACCCAGTACTTC. Encoded protein: CASSISLLMTSVQTQYF. The variable domain in full, completed from reference TRBV19 and TRBJ2-5, reads DGGITQSPKYLFRKEGQNVTLSCEQNLNHDAMYWYRQDPGQGLRLIYYSQIVNDFQKGDIAEGYSVSREKKESFPLTVTSAQKNPTAFYLCASSISLLMTSVQTQYFGPGTRLLVL.

This chain joins TRBV4-3 and TRBJ1-2, with unresolved D. The CDR3 extends over 15 amino acids. V gave up 0 bases and J gave up 1 base, with 9 bases separating them. Germline loops: CDR1 LGHNA, CDR2 YSLEER. CDR3 amino acids: CASSQEAAVNYGYTF. The CDR3 DNA reads as TGCGCCAGCAGCCAAGAGGCAGCTGTTAACTATGGCTACACCTTC.